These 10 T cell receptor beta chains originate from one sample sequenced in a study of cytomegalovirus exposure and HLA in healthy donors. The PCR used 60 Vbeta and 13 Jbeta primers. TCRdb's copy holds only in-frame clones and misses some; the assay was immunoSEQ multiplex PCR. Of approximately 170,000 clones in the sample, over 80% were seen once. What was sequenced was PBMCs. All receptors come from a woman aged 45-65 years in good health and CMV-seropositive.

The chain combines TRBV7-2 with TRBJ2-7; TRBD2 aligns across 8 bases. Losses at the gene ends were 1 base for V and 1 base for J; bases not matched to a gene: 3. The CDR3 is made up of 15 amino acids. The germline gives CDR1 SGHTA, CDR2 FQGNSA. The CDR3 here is CASSLGGGGSYEQYF. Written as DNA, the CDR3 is TGTGCCAGCAGCTTAGGGGGCGGGGGGTCCTACGAGCAGTACTTC. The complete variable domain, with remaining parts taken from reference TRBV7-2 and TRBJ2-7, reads GAGVSQSPSNKVTEKGKDVELRCDPISGHTALYWYRQSLGQGLEFLIYFQGNSAPDKSGLPSDRFSAERTGGSVSTLTIQRTQQEDSAVYLCASSLGGGGSYEQYFGPGTRLTVT.

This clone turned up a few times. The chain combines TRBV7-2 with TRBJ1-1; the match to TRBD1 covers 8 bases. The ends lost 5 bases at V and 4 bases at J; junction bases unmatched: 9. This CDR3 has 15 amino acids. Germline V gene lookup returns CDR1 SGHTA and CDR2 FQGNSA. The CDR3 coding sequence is TGTGCCAGCAGCCGCGGTATCACAGGGGGCACTGAAGCTTTCTTT. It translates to CASSRGITGGTEAFF.

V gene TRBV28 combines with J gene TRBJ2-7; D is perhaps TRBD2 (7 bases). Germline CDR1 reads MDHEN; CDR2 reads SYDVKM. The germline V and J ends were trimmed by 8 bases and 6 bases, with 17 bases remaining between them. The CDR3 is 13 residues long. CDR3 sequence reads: CASRRGGGLEQYF. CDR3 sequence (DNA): TGTGCCAGCCGAAGGGGAGGGGGGCTCGAGCAGTACTTC.

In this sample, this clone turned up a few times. CDR3 bases: TGTGCCAGCAGCCGAGTAGCGGGGCTCACAGATACGCAGTATTTT. This gives the protein CASSRVAGLTDTQYF. The chain uses TRBV7-2 and TRBJ2-3; 8 nucleotides line up with TRBD2. The CDR3 totals 15 residues. CDR1 SGHTA and CDR2 FQGNSA come from the germline V gene. V trimming: 5 bases; J trimming: 2 bases; junction bases outside the gene matches: 6.

The chain's CDR3 is CASSENPDISNTEAFF. The CDR3 DNA sequence: TGTGCCAGCAGCGAAAACCCGGACATATCGAACACTGAAGCTTTCTTT. The chain recombines TRBV14 with TRBJ1-1; tentative D call: TRBD1 (5 bases). V lost 5 bases, J lost 1 base, and 17 bases lay in between. CDR1 SGHDN and CDR2 FVKESK come from the germline V gene. The CDR3 covers 16 residues.

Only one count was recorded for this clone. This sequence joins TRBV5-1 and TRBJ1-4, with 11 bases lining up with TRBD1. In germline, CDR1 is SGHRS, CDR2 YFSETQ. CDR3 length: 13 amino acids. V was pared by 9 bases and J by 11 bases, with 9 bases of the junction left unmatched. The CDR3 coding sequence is TGCGCCAACAAAGGACAGGGGGCAATCAAACTGTTTTTT. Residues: CANKGQGAIKLFF.

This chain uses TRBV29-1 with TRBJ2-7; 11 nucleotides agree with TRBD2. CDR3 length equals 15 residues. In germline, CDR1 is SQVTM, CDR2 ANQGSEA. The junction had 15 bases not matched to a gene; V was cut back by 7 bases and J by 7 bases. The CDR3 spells CSAGLAETSAGEQYF. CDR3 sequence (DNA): TGCAGCGCGGGACTAGCGGAAACCAGCGCGGGGGAGCAGTACTTC.

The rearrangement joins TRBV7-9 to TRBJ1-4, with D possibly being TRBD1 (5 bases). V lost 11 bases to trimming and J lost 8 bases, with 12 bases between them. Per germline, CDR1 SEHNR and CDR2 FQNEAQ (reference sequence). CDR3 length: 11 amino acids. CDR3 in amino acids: CAGGGREKLFF. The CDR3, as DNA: TGTGCCGGGGGAGGGCGAGAAAAACTGTTTTTT.

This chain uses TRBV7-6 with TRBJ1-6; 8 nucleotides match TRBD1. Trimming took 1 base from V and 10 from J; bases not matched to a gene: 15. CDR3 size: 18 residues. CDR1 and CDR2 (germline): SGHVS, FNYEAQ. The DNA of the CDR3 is TGTGCCAGCAGCTTAGTGGGCCAGGGGGCGCGTGTAGGCTCACCCCTCCACTTT. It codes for CASSLVGQGARVGSPLHF.

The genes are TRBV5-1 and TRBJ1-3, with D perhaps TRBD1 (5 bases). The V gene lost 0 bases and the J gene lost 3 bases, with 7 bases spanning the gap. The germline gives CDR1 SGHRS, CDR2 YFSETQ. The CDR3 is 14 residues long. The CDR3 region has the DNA TGCGCCAGCAGCTTGGCAGGGTATGGAAACACCATATATTTT. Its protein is CASSLAGYGNTIYF. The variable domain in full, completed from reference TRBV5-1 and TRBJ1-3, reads KAGVTQTPRYLIKTRGQQVTLSCSPISGHRSVSWYQQTPGQGLQFLFEYFSETQRNKGNFPGRFSGRQFSNSRSEMNVSTLELGDSALYLCASSLAGYGNTIYFGEGSWLTVV.